These T cell receptor beta chains were read from a single sample in a study of immune heterogeneity within non-small cell lung tumors. TCRdb processed the multiplex PCR reads anew with MiXCR; each CDR3 protein has one entry. The sample consists of 10,000 to 15,000 distinct CDR3 sequences, 23% of them appearing once. Sequencing input: lung tumor tissue. The receptor set was obtained from a man aged 50-60 years with non-small cell lung cancer. CDR3s include the opening cysteine and the closing phenylalanine or tryptophan. A D gene is named only where the DNA matches it firmly. Rows may omit the clone size; those that give it use once, few, many or a size class.

clone_size: many
v_call: TRBV7-9
j_call: TRBJ2-6
d_call: TRBD2
cdr3_nt: TGTGCCAGCAGCTCGGGGGGTAACTCTGGGGCCAACGTCCTGACTTTC
cdr3_aa: CASSSGGNSGANVLTF

clone_size: medium-sized
v_call: TRBV12-3/TRBV12-4
j_call: TRBJ1-1
d_call: -
cdr3_nt: TGTGCCAGCAGTAGAATGGGGCTCGACACTGAAGCTTTCTTT
cdr3_aa: CASSRMGLDTEAFF

clone_size: many
v_call: TRBV30
j_call: TRBJ2-2
d_call: TRBD2
cdr3_nt: TGTGCCTGCGAGATGGGAGCGGGGGGGAAGACCGGGGAGCTGTTTTTT
cdr3_aa: CACEMGAGGKTGELFF

clone_size: many
v_call: TRBV14
j_call: TRBJ2-1
d_call: -
cdr3_nt: TGTGCCAGCAGCCAAGGGGGTTATGGGGTGATTAGGAATGAGCAGTTCTTC
cdr3_aa: CASSQGGYGVIRNEQFF

clone_size: many
v_call: TRBV9
j_call: TRBJ1-6
d_call: -
cdr3_nt: TGTGCCAGCAGCGTCACAGGTTATAATTCACCCCTCCACTTT
cdr3_aa: CASSVTGYNSPLHF

clone_size: many
v_call: TRBV7-3
j_call: TRBJ2-3
d_call: -
cdr3_nt: TGTGCCAGCAGCTTAACCGGCGCAGATACGCAGTATTTT
cdr3_aa: CASSLTGADTQYF

clone_size: many
v_call: TRBV19
j_call: TRBJ1-1
d_call: -
cdr3_nt: TGTGCCAGTAGTATGGCGACATTGAACACTGAAGCTTTCTTT
cdr3_aa: CASSMATLNTEAFF

clone_size: many
v_call: TRBV27
j_call: TRBJ1-1
d_call: -
cdr3_nt: TGTGCCAGTCGGAAGATTCCGGGTGGGAGTCATACTGAAGCTTTCTTT
cdr3_aa: CASRKIPGGSHTEAFF

clone_size: many
v_call: TRBV5-1
j_call: TRBJ1-3
d_call: -
cdr3_nt: TGCGCCAGCAGCTTGGACGTCGGGGGACCTGGAAACACCATATATTTT
cdr3_aa: CASSLDVGGPGNTIYF

clone_size: many
v_call: TRBV28
j_call: TRBJ2-2
d_call: -
cdr3_nt: TGTGCCAGCAGGATGAACACCGGGGAGCTGTTTTTT
cdr3_aa: CASRMNTGELFF

clone_size: many
v_call: TRBV13
j_call: TRBJ2-7
d_call: TRBD1
cdr3_nt: TGTGCCAGCAGCTCCCGGGACAGTTACGAGCAGTACTTC
cdr3_aa: CASSSRDSYEQYF

clone_size: -
v_call: TRBV29-1
j_call: TRBJ2-2
d_call: TRBD1
cdr3_nt: TGCAGCGTGCCCGGGACAGGGTTACTCGATAACGCCGGGGAGCTGTTTTTT
cdr3_aa: CSVPGTGLLDNAGELFF

clone_size: few
v_call: TRBV7-9
j_call: TRBJ1-1
d_call: -
cdr3_nt: TGTGCCAGCAGCCCCTTTTTGGGGACTGAAGCTTTCTTT
cdr3_aa: CASSPFLGTEAFF

clone_size: many
v_call: TRBV9
j_call: TRBJ2-7
d_call: -
cdr3_nt: TGTGCCAGCAGCGTAGAATCGGGGAGCTCCTACGAGCAGTACTTC
cdr3_aa: CASSVESGSSYEQYF

clone_size: many
v_call: TRBV20-1
j_call: TRBJ2-3
d_call: -
cdr3_nt: TGCAGTGCTATAGACTACACAGCCACAGATACGCAGTATTTT
cdr3_aa: CSAIDYTATDTQYF

clone_size: many
v_call: TRBV11-2
j_call: TRBJ2-7
d_call: TRBD2
cdr3_nt: TGTGCCAGCAGCTTAGCCCGGACTAGCGAGGGCTACGAGCAGTACTTC
cdr3_aa: CASSLARTSEGYEQYF

clone_size: -
v_call: TRBV28
j_call: TRBJ2-1
d_call: -
cdr3_nt: TGTGCCAGCAAGCTGGAGCTAGCCCACAATGAGCAGTTCTTC
cdr3_aa: CASKLELAHNEQFF

clone_size: many
v_call: TRBV5-1
j_call: TRBJ1-3
d_call: -
cdr3_nt: TGCGCCAGCAGCTTGGCTGTTGGAAACACCATATATTTT
cdr3_aa: CASSLAVGNTIYF

clone_size: many
v_call: TRBV30
j_call: TRBJ1-4
d_call: TRBD1
cdr3_nt: TGTGCCTCCCCGAAACCCCACAGGGGCAATGAAAAACTGTTTTTT
cdr3_aa: CASPKPHRGNEKLFF

clone_size: few
v_call: TRBV7-8
j_call: TRBJ2-7
d_call: -
cdr3_nt: TGTGCCAGCACCCGAGGGTTAAACTTCGAGCAGTACTTC
cdr3_aa: CASTRGLNFEQYF

clone_size: medium-sized
v_call: TRBV27
j_call: TRBJ1-5
d_call: -
cdr3_nt: TGTGCCAGCAGGCCGGGGTTGGGCGATCAGCCCCAGCATTTT
cdr3_aa: CASRPGLGDQPQHF

clone_size: many
v_call: TRBV11-3
j_call: TRBJ2-1
d_call: -
cdr3_nt: TGTGCCAGCAGCTTCGGACGGGGAGTTAACAATGAGCAGTTCTTC
cdr3_aa: CASSFGRGVNNEQFF

clone_size: -
v_call: TRBV20-1
j_call: TRBJ2-5
d_call: TRBD2
cdr3_nt: TGCAGTGCTCCAAGGGGTGGACTAGCGGGAGTATGGGAGACCCAGTACTTC
cdr3_aa: CSAPRGGLAGVWETQYF

clone_size: few
v_call: TRBV7-6
j_call: TRBJ2-2
d_call: -
cdr3_nt: TGTGCCAGCAGCTTATCTGTCCCACCTGGGGCCGGGGAGCTGTTTTTT
cdr3_aa: CASSLSVPPGAGELFF

clone_size: many
v_call: TRBV20-1
j_call: TRBJ1-5
d_call: TRBD1
cdr3_nt: TGCAGTGCTAGTACAGGGGCTAATCAGCCCCAGCATTTT
cdr3_aa: CSASTGANQPQHF

clone_size: few
v_call: TRBV5-6
j_call: TRBJ1-3
d_call: -
cdr3_nt: TGTGCCAGCAGCTTGGTATCTGGAAACACCATATATTTT
cdr3_aa: CASSLVSGNTIYF

clone_size: few
v_call: TRBV9
j_call: TRBJ2-7
d_call: -
cdr3_nt: TGTGCCAGCAGCGTTTCCTGGTCGACCTACGAGCAGTACTTC
cdr3_aa: CASSVSWSTYEQYF

clone_size: medium-sized
v_call: TRBV6-1
j_call: TRBJ2-7
d_call: -
cdr3_nt: TGTGCCAGCAGTAACAGGGTGTGGTGGAACGAGCAGTACTTC
cdr3_aa: CASSNRVWWNEQYF

clone_size: few
v_call: TRBV7-2
j_call: TRBJ2-5
d_call: TRBD2
cdr3_nt: TGTGCCAGCAGCCCAGGACTAGCGGGATTTGAGACCCAGTACTTC
cdr3_aa: CASSPGLAGFETQYF

clone_size: once
v_call: TRBV4-1
j_call: TRBJ1-1
d_call: -
cdr3_nt: TGCGCCAGCAGCCAAGATTTGTGCGCAGAAGCTTTCTTT
cdr3_aa: CASSQDLCAEAFF

clone_size: medium-sized
v_call: TRBV6-2/TRBV6-3
j_call: TRBJ1-1
d_call: -
cdr3_nt: TGTGCCAGCAGTAGCCCTTACACAGACTTGAACACTGAAGCTTTCTTT
cdr3_aa: CASSSPYTDLNTEAFF

clone_size: many
v_call: TRBV4-1
j_call: TRBJ2-3
d_call: TRBD2
cdr3_nt: TGCGCCAGCAGCCAACCACTAGCGGGAGGAGATACGCAGTATTTT
cdr3_aa: CASSQPLAGGDTQYF

clone_size: many
v_call: TRBV27
j_call: TRBJ1-1
d_call: -
cdr3_nt: TGTGCCAGCAGTCAGGGCAACACTGAAGCTTTCTTT
cdr3_aa: CASSQGNTEAFF

clone_size: -
v_call: TRBV28
j_call: TRBJ1-5
d_call: -
cdr3_nt: TGTGCAAGCAGTCTCACGGGCTCAGTCGGATATAGCAATCAGCCCCAGCATTTT
cdr3_aa: CASSLTGSVGYSNQPQHF

clone_size: many
v_call: TRBV9
j_call: TRBJ1-4
d_call: -
cdr3_nt: TGTGCCAGCAGCGCCAGGGGAATTAATGAAAAACTGTTTTTT
cdr3_aa: CASSARGINEKLFF

clone_size: many
v_call: TRBV7-2
j_call: TRBJ1-3
d_call: -
cdr3_nt: TGTGCCAGCAGCACTACATGGGGCTCTGGAAACACCATATATTTT
cdr3_aa: CASSTTWGSGNTIYF

clone_size: many
v_call: TRBV2
j_call: TRBJ2-5
d_call: TRBD1
cdr3_nt: TGTGCCAGCGACAGGGGTGAGACCCAGTACTTC
cdr3_aa: CASDRGETQYF

clone_size: -
v_call: TRBV6-1
j_call: TRBJ2-1
d_call: -
cdr3_nt: TGTGCCAGCAGTGAAGGGTCGGTGGGCCAGGATGAGCAGTTCTTC
cdr3_aa: CASSEGSVGQDEQFF

clone_size: many
v_call: TRBV12-3/TRBV12-4
j_call: TRBJ2-2
d_call: -
cdr3_nt: TGTGCCAGCGACGCTTCGACCACCGGGGAGCTGTTTTTT
cdr3_aa: CASDASTTGELFF

clone_size: many
v_call: TRBV3-1
j_call: TRBJ1-2
d_call: TRBD1
cdr3_nt: TGTGCCAGCAGCGGAGGGACAGGGAATCCCTATGGCTACACCTTC
cdr3_aa: CASSGGTGNPYGYTF

clone_size: -
v_call: TRBV30
j_call: TRBJ2-7
d_call: TRBD2
cdr3_nt: TGTGCCTGGAGGTCCGGGGGGGCCTCCTACGAGCAGTACTTC
cdr3_aa: CAWRSGGASYEQYF

clone_size: -
v_call: TRBV7-6
j_call: TRBJ1-1
d_call: -
cdr3_nt: TGTGCCAGCAGCCTGCAGACAGCGAACACTGAAGCTTTCTTT
cdr3_aa: CASSLQTANTEAFF

clone_size: many
v_call: TRBV28
j_call: TRBJ2-3
d_call: -
cdr3_nt: TGTGCCAGCAGTCCCCAGAACACAGATACGCAGTATTTT
cdr3_aa: CASSPQNTDTQYF

clone_size: -
v_call: TRBV4-2
j_call: TRBJ2-2
d_call: -
cdr3_nt: TGTGCCAGCAGCCGTTCTGTGGGCTGGAACACCGGGGAGCTGTTTTTT
cdr3_aa: CASSRSVGWNTGELFF

clone_size: few
v_call: TRBV5-6
j_call: TRBJ1-1
d_call: TRBD1
cdr3_nt: TGTGCCAGCAGCCCGGGACAGATAAACACTGAAGCTTTCTTT
cdr3_aa: CASSPGQINTEAFF

clone_size: medium-sized
v_call: TRBV28
j_call: TRBJ1-2
d_call: -
cdr3_nt: TGTGCCAGCAGTTTTGGGGGTACTAACTATGGCTACACCTTC
cdr3_aa: CASSFGGTNYGYTF

clone_size: many
v_call: TRBV11-2
j_call: TRBJ2-7
d_call: TRBD1
cdr3_nt: TGTGCCAGCAGCCCTGGTGATGGTAGGGGGCAATACGAGCAGTACTTC
cdr3_aa: CASSPGDGRGQYEQYF

clone_size: many
v_call: TRBV5-8
j_call: TRBJ1-2
d_call: -
cdr3_nt: TGTGCCAGCAGCTCCGGGATAGGCTACACCTTC
cdr3_aa: CASSSGIGYTF

clone_size: many
v_call: TRBV6-1
j_call: TRBJ2-1
d_call: TRBD1
cdr3_nt: TGTGCCAGCAGTCAGCAGGGGGAATCCTACAATGAGCAGTTCTTC
cdr3_aa: CASSQQGESYNEQFF

clone_size: many
v_call: TRBV7-8
j_call: TRBJ2-5
d_call: -
cdr3_nt: TGTGCCAGCAGCCCTCTCCAGATTAGGGGGACCCAGTACTTC
cdr3_aa: CASSPLQIRGTQYF

clone_size: many
v_call: TRBV19
j_call: TRBJ1-2
d_call: -
cdr3_nt: TGTGCCAGTAGTATGGGTGATTATGGCTACACCTTC
cdr3_aa: CASSMGDYGYTF

clone_size: few
v_call: TRBV12-3/TRBV12-4
j_call: TRBJ2-2
d_call: TRBD2
cdr3_nt: TGTGTCAGCGCCAGGACTAGCGGGAGGGTAGTCGGGGAGCTGTTTTTT
cdr3_aa: CVSARTSGRVVGELFF

clone_size: medium-sized
v_call: TRBV12-3/TRBV12-4
j_call: TRBJ1-1
d_call: -
cdr3_nt: TGTGCCAGCAGTTGGGCGGGACTGAACACTGAAGCTTTCTTT
cdr3_aa: CASSWAGLNTEAFF

clone_size: -
v_call: TRBV6-5
j_call: TRBJ1-1
d_call: -
cdr3_nt: TGTGCCAGCAGTTACTCGCGACCGATGATGAACACTGAAGCTTTCTTT
cdr3_aa: CASSYSRPMMNTEAFF

clone_size: many
v_call: TRBV27
j_call: TRBJ1-1
d_call: -
cdr3_nt: TGTGCCAGCAGTTTATTAGGCCGGGATGAAGCTTTCTTT
cdr3_aa: CASSLLGRDEAFF

clone_size: medium-sized
v_call: TRBV28
j_call: TRBJ1-5
d_call: TRBD1
cdr3_nt: TGTGCCAGCAGGGACAGGGGGTCTCAGCCCCAGCATTTT
cdr3_aa: CASRDRGSQPQHF

clone_size: many
v_call: TRBV4-1
j_call: TRBJ2-7
d_call: TRBD1
cdr3_nt: TGCGCCAGCAGCCAAGGACCGGGACAGCCCTACGAGCAGTACTTC
cdr3_aa: CASSQGPGQPYEQYF

clone_size: few
v_call: TRBV3-1
j_call: TRBJ1-1
d_call: -
cdr3_nt: TGTGCCAGCAGCCAAGGGACAGCTACAGGGGCTTTCTTT
cdr3_aa: CASSQGTATGAFF

clone_size: -
v_call: TRBV6-1
j_call: TRBJ1-1
d_call: -
cdr3_nt: TGTGCCAGCAGTGAATGGGGACACATTGAGGCTTTCTTT
cdr3_aa: CASSEWGHIEAFF

clone_size: many
v_call: TRBV6-1
j_call: TRBJ2-1
d_call: -
cdr3_nt: TGTGCCAGCAGTCCCCTACCAACAGGGGGAGGGAATGAGCAGTTCTTC
cdr3_aa: CASSPLPTGGGNEQFF